Below, one TCR beta chain is given with its context. No cognate antigen has been identified for it. Qualities for individual bases were not recorded, and no much larger clone is one base off. The library was prepared using the immunoSEQ multiplex PCR assay. A mixture of 60 forward primers for TCR Vbeta segments and 13 reverse primers for TCR Jbeta segments was used in the multiplex PCR. The CDR3 region of rearranged TCR beta genes was amplified from genomic DNA with a multiplex PCR assay. The amplified TCR beta libraries were sequenced on the Illumina HiSeq System as 87-base-pair reads. In the authors' own workflow: A later analysis counted some 74 million unique TCR beta chains across the 550 to 750 repertoires, and some 11 million of these chains were shared by at least two donors. A nearest-neighbor algorithm error-corrected the raw reads and collapsed the reads into unique sequences, merging closely related sequences to remove PCR and sequencing errors. CDR3 sequences were aligned to IMGT reference sequences to assign V, D and J gene segments. For a sequence to be retained, a match of at least six nucleotides was required to both a V gene segment and a J gene segment. Rearrangements were called productive when the CDR3 lacked stop codons and stayed in frame with V and J; all others were non-productive. CDR3 was defined according to IMGT convention as the region running from the second conserved V-encoded cysteine to the conserved J-encoded phenylalanine. Sequences without an unambiguous match to a single V gene segment were excluded from the earlier analysis of about 640 of the donors. In an earlier analysis of 587 of the donors, V segments were called functional above 56.7% productive rearrangements and were called segregating when the between-donor standard deviation exceeded 5%. A statistical classification framework was built to diagnose cytomegalovirus status from the catalog of TCR beta chain sequences. In a later analysis, V and J genes were assigned by comparing TCR nucleotide sequences against IMGT/GENE-DB human TR gene sequences. Using the TCRdist pipeline, a later analysis assigned CDR3 sequences along with most-parsimonious VDJ recombination scenarios. In a later analysis, each TCR beta chain was defined by its CDR3 amino acid sequence together with its V-gene family, and reads without a unique V-gene family were excluded. A later analysis removed nearly 600 highly shared, low-generation-probability nucleotide sequences to deal with suspected cross-contamination and a sequencing artifact. For each public chain, a later analysis derived a clonal expansion index from normalized ranks of inferred template counts within each repertoire. In a later analysis, generation probabilities were computed with a VDJ recombination model fitted to out-of-frame rearrangements, and the resulting probabilities were checked against IGoR. A later analysis scored TCR-TCR, TCR-HLA and TCR-CMV co-occurrence with hypergeometric tests, applying a repertoire-size bias correction to TCR pairs. To estimate false discovery rates, a later analysis permuted the HLA or CMV assignments 20 times. A later analysis grouped co-occurring TCRs with DBSCAN, adding TCRdist sequence similarity when clustering within HLA-allele-positive subsets. Co-occurrence clustering excluded repertoires with fewer than 30,000 or more than 120,000 public chains, plus five with anomalous nucleotide sharing. This immuneACCESS table, as held by TCRdb, lists in-frame sequences with V and J called but not all clones. Of the missing ones, under half trace to an unresolved V gene in checked studies; the others have no known cause. V, J and clone size are those of that table, while D and trimming were read from the DNA. The sample table lists more than 150,000 clones, about 88% of them with a count of one. The top ten clonotypes cover roughly 2.3% of the sample.

The cohort comprised some 730 healthy bone marrow donors. At the time of sampling, every cohort member was nominally healthy, though immune exposures that went unrecorded were likely present. The donor tested CMV seronegative, placing the donor among the 350 to 400 seronegative members of the cohort. A peripheral blood sample was provided by each donor, and peripheral blood mononuclear cells were used for TCR beta sequencing. Genomic DNA was extracted from the blood cell samples with the Qiagen DNeasy Blood Extraction Kit. The source of the sample is a study of cytomegalovirus exposure and HLA in healthy donors (TCRdb year 2017). General notes on the study: According to an earlier analysis of a few hundred of the donors, about 179 million T cells yielded approximately 120 million unique TCR beta sequences and approximately 280 Gb of sequence data. About 330 gigabases of sequencing data and 91 million or so unique TCR sequences made up an early release that covered approximately 650 HLA-typed donors. Among the roughly 380 genotyped donors, around 81% belonged to the genetic ancestry cluster associated with self-reported Caucasian donors. The study aimed to test whether cataloging public T cell receptors could reveal signatures of past pathogen exposure. The T cell repertoires of some 700 subjects were profiled by immunosequencing and related to cytomegalovirus serostatus. A separate validation cohort of roughly 130 different subjects was used in addition to the roughly 670-subject first cohort. The study combined high-throughput TCR immunosequencing, statistical association of individual TCRs with disease status, and machine learning to predict cytomegalovirus infection status. A later analysis re-analyzed previously published TCR beta repertoires from several hundred donors and added high-resolution HLA genotyping to study TCR occurrence patterns. Rather than drawing on any new phenotypic data, the later analysis identified candidate immune exposures from TCR beta sequences and the way those sequences occurred across donors. An earlier analysis of several hundred of the donors applied high-throughput TCR beta sequencing to assess whether each TCR beta V gene segment acted as functional or pseudogenic. Donor age, sex, ethnicity and CMV serostatus were collected together with the repertoire data. Genome-wide SNP genotypes for about 65% of the roughly 670 donors were used in a later genetic analysis, which treated that subset as a discovery cohort. All discovery cohort repertoires had been generated on a single sequencing platform. HLA typing included class I and class II loci at four-digit resolution. The number of typed donors differed by locus: about 629-630 for A, B, C, DRB1 and DQB1; 522 for DQA1; over 600 for DPA1; and about 450 for DPB1. Four or five DR-DQ haplotypes were handled as single units for association and clustering because linkage in the cohort was strong. On average, roughly 240,000 unique TCR beta nucleotide sequences were sequenced per donor among several hundred genotyped donors of the cohort, with approximately 18% of those sequences being non-productive. Paper-wide results and their limitations: The cohort was sequenced for TCR beta chains only, and without alpha or paired-chain data the features that could be detected were limited. A cluster of highly shared sequence variants was judged likely to represent a technical artifact of the sequencing pipeline. In a later analysis, most CMV-associated TCR beta chains were found to appear HLA-restricted, with HLA associations seemingly driven largely by CMV exposure. In a later analysis, some 17,000 TCR beta sequences were associated with specific HLA alleles at a false discovery rate of 0.05. According to a later analysis, TCR association rates differed among HLA loci, with DRB1 alleles showing the most associated TCRs and HLA-C alleles showing the fewest. The 87-base-pair reads could not distinguish some IMGT-functional V segments, including TRBV6-2 and TRBV6-3, so those segments were excluded. According to the authors, the approach could potentially be generalized to other disease states and immunological phenotypes. The study gave a list of about 160 TCR beta chains associated with cytomegalovirus. Sequencing depth was assumed to be roughly uniform across donors in the presence/absence analyses, though that assumption may not hold. Immune exposure information for the cohort was limited to CMV serostatus. A further reported finding was that TCR beta sequences accurately predicted the HLA-A and HLA-B alleles for most subjects in the first cohort. A later genetic analysis associated a missense DCLRE1C variant with V-gene and J-gene trimming of TCR beta chains, and an independent cohort replicated the association. When HLA alleles, especially DR and DQ, strongly co-occurred, TCR associations were difficult to assign to individual alleles. Fewer than 20 rarely observed V segments, including chromosome 9 orphons, were excluded from the earlier analysis of some 590 of the donors because counts were too low. Correlated functional status among segregating V segments might be attributable to linkage disequilibrium, but an unknown experimental factor could not be ruled out. HLA typing was unavailable for some donors at each locus, so association tests used only the typed subset. Most TCR sequences were observed very rarely across donors, whereas some public TCRs were present in many individuals. A later analysis reported that several top co-occurrence clusters appeared linked to parvovirus B19, influenza, CMV and Epstein-Barr virus. A later genetic analysis reported fewer N-insertions in productive TCRs among donors in an Asian-associated ancestry cluster than the roughly 620-donor mean. Broadly in line with IMGT annotations, most TCR beta V segments showed up in productive rearrangements about 90% or about 30% of the time in an earlier analysis of several hundred of the donors. The classifier was reported to diagnose cytomegalovirus status with high specificity and sensitivity in both the original and validation cohorts. In vitro tests confirmed that three of the cytomegalovirus-associated TCR beta chains recognize cytomegalovirus antigens. In a later analysis, HLA-associated TCR beta chains showed more clonal expansion and lower generation probabilities than non-associated chains that were equally common.

From a lookup of the germline V gene (reference sequence), CDR1 and CDR2 are LNHNV and YYDKDF. V and J are trimmed by 3 bases and 4 bases, and the gene matches miss 7 bases of the junction. The CDR3 runs 17 amino acids, cysteine and phenylalanine included. CDR3 DNA is the only sequence kept; it has 51 bases, read in frame from the first base. Sequencing input: PBMCs. This chain joins TRBV15 to TRBJ2-2, and TRBD2 aligns with 11 junction nucleotides. This TCR was recovered from a woman between 18 and 29 years old in good health and CMV-seronegative. The nucleotide sequence reads as follows: TGTGCCACCAGCAGGGGGGGGACTAGCGGCCCCACCGGGGAGCTGTTTTTT. This encodes CATSRGGTSGPTGELFF.